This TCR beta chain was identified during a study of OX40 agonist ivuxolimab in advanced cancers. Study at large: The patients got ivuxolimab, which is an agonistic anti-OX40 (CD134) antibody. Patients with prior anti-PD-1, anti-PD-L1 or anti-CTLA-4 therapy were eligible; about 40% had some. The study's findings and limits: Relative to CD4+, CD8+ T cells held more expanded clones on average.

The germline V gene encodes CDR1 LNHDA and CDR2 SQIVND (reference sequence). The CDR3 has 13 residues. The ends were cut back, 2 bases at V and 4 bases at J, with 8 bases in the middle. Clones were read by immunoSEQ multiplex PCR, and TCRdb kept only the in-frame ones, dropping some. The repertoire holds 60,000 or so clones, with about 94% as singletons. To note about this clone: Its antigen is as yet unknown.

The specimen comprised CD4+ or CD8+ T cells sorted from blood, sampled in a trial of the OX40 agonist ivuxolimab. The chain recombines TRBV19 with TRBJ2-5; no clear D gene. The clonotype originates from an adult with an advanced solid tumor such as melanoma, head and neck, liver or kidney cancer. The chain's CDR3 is CASSIWVAETQYF. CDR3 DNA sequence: TGTGCCAGTAGTATATGGGTGGCAGAGACCCAGTACTTC.